A single sample is the source of the 25 T cell receptor beta chains below, sequenced in a study of blood T cell repertoires in COVID-19. Sequencing used immunoSEQ multiplex PCR; TCRdb keeps in-frame clones, though not all of them. The repertoire holds some 330,000 clones, under 85% seen once, with approximately 5.4% in the top ten. The sample consisted of PBMCs or T cells enriched from blood (not recorded which). The receptor set was obtained from a woman between 50 and 59 years old who had recovered from COVID-19.

The rearrangement links TRBV4-1 to TRBJ1-1, with TRBD1 matching 9 bases. There are 15 residues in the CDR3. V lost 0 bases, J lost 1 base, and 0 bases stayed unmatched. Germline V gene data show CDR1 as MGHRA and CDR2 as YSYEKL. The CDR3 region is CASSQEGQGNTEAFF. The CDR3 nucleotides read TGCGCCAGCAGCCAAGAGGGACAGGGGAACACTGAAGCTTTCTTT.

The chain links TRBV6-1 to TRBJ1-1; D gene uncertain. Between the trimmed V and J ends, which lost 0 bases and 10 bases, there was a span of 9 bases. CDR1 and CDR2 from the germline V gene are MNHNS and SASEGT. The CDR3 is made up of 12 amino acids. CDR3 loop: CASSEALFLAFF. CDR3 bases: TGTGCCAGCAGTGAAGCCCTCTTTTTAGCTTTCTTT.

The gene calls are TRBV6-5 and TRBJ1-1, with D maybe TRBD1 (5 bases). The germline V gene has CDR1 MNHEY and CDR2 SVGAGI. The CDR3 consists of 13 residues. The germline V and J ends were trimmed by 5 bases and 1 base, with 8 bases remaining between them. CDR3 residues: CASSRGGNTEAFF. The CDR3 nucleotides read TGTGCCAGCAGTCGCGGGGGGAACACTGAAGCTTTCTTT.

CDR3 DNA: TGTGCCAGCAGCGCGGAGGGGAGGGGTGTTCAGCCCCAGCATTTT. Its translation: CASSAEGRGVQPQHF. V is TRBV9 and J is TRBJ1-5; D perhaps matches TRBD1 (5 bases). From germline, CDR1 is SGDLS and CDR2 YYNGEE. Trimming removed 3 bases at V and 6 bases at J, with 16 bases between. CDR3 length: 15 amino acids.

V is TRBV30 and J is TRBJ1-1, with 7 bases identical to TRBD1. Germline assignment: CDR1 GTSNPN and CDR2 SVGIG (reference sequence). The CDR3 runs 14 residues. Trimming took 2 bases from V and 3 from J; bases not matched to a gene: 6. The CDR3 coding sequence is TGTGCCTGGAGTATAACAGGGGCAGACACTGAAGCTTTCTTT. Translation gives CAWSITGADTEAFF.

This clone has more than one count but fewer than ten. The chain has TRBV10-3 and TRBJ2-3; 10 positions match TRBD2. The germline CDR1 and CDR2 sequences are ENHRY and SYGVKD. The CDR3 extends over 16 amino acids. V dropped 0 bases and J dropped 6; count of bases not matched to a gene: 6. The CDR3 loop is CAISESSGGQVDTQYF. The CDR3 nucleotides are TGTGCCATCAGTGAGTCTAGCGGGGGGCAAGTGGATACGCAGTATTTT.

This chain joins TRBV11-2 and TRBJ2-5; 7 nucleotides align to TRBD2. The trim removed 5 bases at V and 0 bases at J, leaving 9 bases unmatched. The CDR3 is 16 amino acids. CDR1 SGHAT and CDR2 FQNNGV come from the germline V gene. CDR3: CASSRAPSGYQETQYF. The CDR3 DNA sequence: TGTGCCAGCAGCCGGGCTCCTAGCGGTTACCAAGAGACCCAGTACTTC.

The V gene is TRBV6-6, the J gene TRBJ1-5; D is perhaps TRBD1 (6 bases). In germline, CDR1 is MNHNY, CDR2 SVGAGI (reference sequence). The CDR3 consists of 14 residues. V was clipped by 6 bases and J by 0 bases, with 9 bases between them. The DNA for the CDR3 is TGTGCCAGCAGGGGGGCTAATAGCAATCAGCCCCAGCATTTT. Its translation is CASRGANSNQPQHF.

The chain links TRBV7-9 to TRBJ1-1, with 7 bases that match TRBD1. This CDR3 is built from 15 residues. Germline-derived CDR1 and CDR2 are SEHNR and FQNEAQ (reference sequence). The J segment lost 0 bases and the V segment lost 6 bases, leaving 7 bases of the junction unmatched. CDR3 coding DNA: TGTGCCAGCAGTCCGGGACAGAGTATGAACACTGAAGCTTTCTTT. It translates to CASSPGQSMNTEAFF.

The chain carries TRBV6-5 and TRBJ1-5; 10 nucleotides line up with TRBD1. The trim removed 8 bases at V and 4 bases at J, leaving 2 bases unmatched. Per the germline V gene, CDR1 is MNHEY and CDR2 is SVGAGI. This CDR3 contains 13 residues. CDR3 coding DNA: TGTGCCAGCCGGACAGGGGGGAATCAGCCCCAGCATTTT. Its protein product is CASRTGGNQPQHF.

The chain uses TRBV21-1 and TRBJ2-1; no DNA check was done on the table's D call, TRBD2. TRBV21-1 has pseudogene status. The CDR3 runs to 19 residues. CDR3: CASSKVGPLAGISYNEQFF. The CDR3 DNA is TGTGCCAGCAGCAAAGTGGGGCCCCTAGCGGGGATCTCCTACAATGAGCAGTTCTTC.

J is TRBJ1-6 and V is TRBV10-3; TRBD1 aligns across 9 bases. The germline gives CDR1 ENHRY, CDR2 SYGVKD. The CDR3 spans 14 residues. V dropped 10 bases and J dropped 6; count of bases not matched to a gene: 7. CDR3 sequence: CATRMTGGNSPLHF. For the CDR3, the DNA is TGTGCCACCCGTATGACAGGGGGTAATTCACCCCTCCACTTT.

This chain joins TRBV4-1 and TRBJ2-3, with 15 bases that match TRBD2. Germline-derived CDR1 and CDR2 are MGHRA and YSYEKL. J was trimmed by 3 bases and V by 1 base; bases with no gene match: 2. The CDR3 sequence is 17 residues long. In DNA, the CDR3 is TGCGCCAGCAGCCAAGGGACTAGCGGGGGGGGAACAGATACGCAGTATTTT. This encodes CASSQGTSGGGTDTQYF.

This clone was observed a single time. The chain couples TRBV2 to TRBJ1-6; TRBD1 is a possible D gene (6 bases). Trimming took off 6 bases at V and 7 bases at J, with 13 bases between the two ends. The CDR3 runs 14 residues. In germline, CDR1 is SNHLY, CDR2 FYNNEI. The CDR3 region is CASRPGQKNSPLHF. CDR3 coding DNA: TGTGCCAGCAGGCCGGGACAAAAAAATTCACCCCTCCACTTT. The full variable domain, completed using reference TRBV2 and TRBJ1-6, is EPEVTQTPSHQVTQMGQEVILRCVPISNHLYFYWYRQILGQKVEFLVSFYNNEISEKSEIFDDQFSVERPDGSNFTLKIRSTKLEDSAMYFCASRPGQKNSPLHFGNGTRLTVT.

The chain links TRBV24-1 to TRBJ2-5; 9 bases agree with TRBD1. Germline V lookup: CDR1 KGHDR, CDR2 SFDVKD. The CDR3 consists of 17 residues. With V trimmed by 2 bases and J by 2 bases, 8 bases remained unmatched. The CDR3 spells CATSDYRGQGFQETQYF. In DNA, the CDR3 is TGTGCCACCAGTGATTACCGGGGACAGGGCTTTCAAGAGACCCAGTACTTC.

The chain is built from TRBV2 and TRBJ1-5, with TRBD1 matching over 7 bases. Germline V gene lookup returns CDR1 SNHLY and CDR2 FYNNEI. The CDR3 sequence is 16 residues long. With V trimmed by 7 bases and J by 6 bases, 15 bases remained unmatched. CDR3: CASNPTGRFGGQPQHF. The CDR3 nucleotides are TGTGCCAGCAACCCGACAGGGAGGTTCGGTGGTCAGCCCCAGCATTTT.

V usage is TRBV6-5 and J usage is TRBJ2-1; 7 positions agree with TRBD2. This CDR3 has 13 amino acids. Trimming at V came to 7 bases and at J to 7 bases, leaving 7 bases not matched to a gene. Germline lookup yields CDR1 MNHEY and CDR2 SVGAGI. This chain's CDR3 is CASTPGRFNEQFF. CDR3 DNA: TGTGCCAGCACCCCCGGGAGGTTTAATGAGCAGTTCTTC.

V and J are TRBV5-1 and TRBJ2-1; possible D gene TRBD2, 7 bases. Per germline, CDR1 SGHRS and CDR2 YFSETQ. V was pared by 4 bases and J by 6 bases, with 11 bases between. This CDR3 is built from 13 residues. Written as DNA, the CDR3 is TGCGCCAGCAGCAGGGAGGGGGGCAATGAGCAGTTCTTC. The encoded protein is CASSREGGNEQFF. The entire variable domain, with the rest obtained from reference TRBV5-1 and TRBJ2-1, is as follows: KAGVTQTPRYLIKTRGQQVTLSCSPISGHRSVSWYQQTPGQGLQFLFEYFSETQRNKGNFPGRFSGRQFSNSRSEMNVSTLELGDSALYLCASSREGGNEQFFGPGTRLTVL.

The rearrangement links TRBV2 to TRBJ1-1, with D possibly matching TRBD1 (5 bases). With 1 base removed from V and 5 bases from J, the gap between germline ends came to 17 bases. The CDR3 loop spans 16 amino acids. The germline gives CDR1 SNHLY, CDR2 FYNNEI. The CDR3 sequence is CASSEEGRRLETEAFF. CDR3 nucleotide sequence: TGTGCCAGCAGTGAAGAGGGGAGGAGGTTGGAGACTGAAGCTTTCTTT.

This rearrangement joins TRBV19 to TRBJ2-1, with 11 bases matching TRBD1. The germline CDR1 and CDR2 sequences are LNHDA and SQIVND (reference sequence). This CDR3 contains 15 residues. J gave up 6 bases and V 4 bases, and 5 bases lay outside the gene matches. The CDR3 here is CASSTTGTGGNEQFF. In DNA form, the CDR3 reads TGTGCCAGTAGTACTACCGGGACAGGGGGCAATGAGCAGTTCTTC.

This clone was recorded a few times. The gene calls are TRBV27 and TRBJ1-4; no reliable D call. The CDR3 length is 15 residues. V was cut by 0 bases and J by 7 bases, with 12 bases left in between. Per the germline V gene, CDR1 is MNHEY and CDR2 is SMNVEV (reference sequence). CDR3 in amino acids: CASSLSADLGEKLFF. CDR3 nucleotides: TGTGCCAGCAGTTTATCGGCGGATCTGGGTGAAAAACTGTTTTTT.

This clone was detected a few times. V usage is TRBV7-2 and J usage is TRBJ2-5; the D gene is possibly TRBD1 (5 bases). CDR1 is SGHTA, CDR2 FQGNSA, per germline. Between the trimmed V and J ends, which lost 6 bases and 7 bases, there was a span of 12 bases. The CDR3 totals 12 residues. For the CDR3, the DNA is TGTGCCAGCAGGGGGCCGAAGGGGACCCAGTACTTC. Amino acid sequence: CASRGPKGTQYF.

V is TRBV30 and J is TRBJ2-3, with 8 bases matching TRBD2. From germline, CDR1 is GTSNPN and CDR2 SVGIG (reference sequence). CDR3 length: 12 amino acids. Trimming removed 5 bases from V and 9 bases from J; junction bases left unmatched: 7. The DNA for the CDR3 is TGTGCCTGGGGGCGGGGGGCGGGGACGCAGTATTTT. Protein: CAWGRGAGTQYF.

CDR3: CAISSGLAGGGEQYF. Here the CDR3 DNA reads TGTGCCATCAGTAGCGGGCTAGCGGGAGGAGGCGAGCAGTACTTC. V and J are TRBV10-3 and TRBJ2-7, with 11 bases aligning to TRBD2. CDR3 length: 15 residues. Germline-derived CDR1 and CDR2 are ENHRY and SYGVKD. J gave up 6 bases and V 5 bases, and 9 bases lay outside the gene matches.

This chain uses TRBV19 with TRBJ1-2; 7 bases are shared with TRBD1. Germline CDR1 is LNHDA and CDR2 is SQIVND (reference sequence). The CDR3 length is 13 residues. V lost 8 bases to trimming and J lost 6 bases; unmatched junction nucleotides: 9. For the CDR3, the DNA is TGTGCCAGTCCTACAGGGGTTATCAATGGCTACACCTTC. It translates to CASPTGVINGYTF.